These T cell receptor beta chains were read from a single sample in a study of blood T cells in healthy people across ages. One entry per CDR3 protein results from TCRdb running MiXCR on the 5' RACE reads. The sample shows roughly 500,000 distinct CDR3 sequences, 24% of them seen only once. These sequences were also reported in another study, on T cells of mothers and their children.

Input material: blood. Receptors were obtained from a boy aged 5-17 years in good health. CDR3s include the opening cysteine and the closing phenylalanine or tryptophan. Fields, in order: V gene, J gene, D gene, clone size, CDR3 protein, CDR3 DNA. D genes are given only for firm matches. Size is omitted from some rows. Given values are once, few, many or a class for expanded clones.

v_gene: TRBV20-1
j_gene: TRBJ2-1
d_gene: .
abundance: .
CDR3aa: CSASAQGTPQFF
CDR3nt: TGCAGTGCTAGCGCCCAGGGCACCCCACAGTTCTTC

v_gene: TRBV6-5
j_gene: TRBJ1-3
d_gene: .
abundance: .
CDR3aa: CASKSSGNTIYF
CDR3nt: TGTGCCAGCAAATCCTCTGGAAACACCATATATTTT

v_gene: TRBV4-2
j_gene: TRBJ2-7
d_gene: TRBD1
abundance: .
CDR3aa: CASSQEYTGTAIYEQYF
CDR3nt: TGTGCCAGCAGCCAGGAATATACCGGGACAGCGATATACGAGCAGTACTTC

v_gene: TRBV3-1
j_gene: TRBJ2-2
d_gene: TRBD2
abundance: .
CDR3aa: CASSQDLASGSPSKELFF
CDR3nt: TGTGCCAGCAGCCAAGATTTGGCTAGCGGGAGTCCCTCTAAGGAGCTGTTTTTT

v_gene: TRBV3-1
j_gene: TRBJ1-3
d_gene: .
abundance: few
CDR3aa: CASSQLQGNSIYF
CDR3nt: TGTGCCAGCAGCCAACTTCAGGGAAACTCCATATATTTT

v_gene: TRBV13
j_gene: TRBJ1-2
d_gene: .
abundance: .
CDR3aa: CASSPRRELGYGYTF
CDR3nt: TGTGCCAGCAGCCCCAGGAGGGAGCTGGGGTATGGCTACACCTTC

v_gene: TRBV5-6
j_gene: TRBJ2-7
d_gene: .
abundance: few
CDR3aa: CASSLWIVSSYEQYF
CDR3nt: TGTGCCAGCAGCTTGTGGATCGTAAGCTCCTACGAGCAGTACTTC

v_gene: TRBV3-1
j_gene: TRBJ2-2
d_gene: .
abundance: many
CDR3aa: CASSSRLNTGELFF
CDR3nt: TGTGCCAGCAGCTCAAGACTGAACACCGGGGAGCTGTTTTTT

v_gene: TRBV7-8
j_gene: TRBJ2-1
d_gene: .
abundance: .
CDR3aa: CASSFTYKSSYNEQFF
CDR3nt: TGTGCCAGCAGCTTCACGTATAAGAGCTCCTACAATGAGCAGTTCTTC

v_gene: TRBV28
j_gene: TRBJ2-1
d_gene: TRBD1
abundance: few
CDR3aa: CATTGGSYNEQFF
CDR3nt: TGTGCCACCACAGGGGGCTCCTACAATGAGCAGTTCTTC

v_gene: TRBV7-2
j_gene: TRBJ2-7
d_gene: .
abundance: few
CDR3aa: CASSLERQSSYEQYF
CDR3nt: TGTGCCAGCAGCTTAGAGAGGCAAAGCTCCTACGAGCAGTACTTC

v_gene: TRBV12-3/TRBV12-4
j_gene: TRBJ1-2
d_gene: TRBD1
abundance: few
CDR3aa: CASSPSTGGNYGYTF
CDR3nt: TGTGCCAGCAGCCCTTCGACAGGGGGGAACTATGGCTACACCTTC

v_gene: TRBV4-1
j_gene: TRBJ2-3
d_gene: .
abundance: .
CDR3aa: CASSQDRGARRGSDTQYF
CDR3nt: TGCGCCAGCAGCCAAGATCGAGGTGCCCGGCGAGGCTCAGATACGCAGTATTTT

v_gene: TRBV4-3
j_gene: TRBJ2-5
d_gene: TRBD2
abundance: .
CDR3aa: CASSQRGLALQETQYF
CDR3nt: TGCGCCAGCAGCCAGCGCGGACTAGCGCTTCAAGAGACCCAGTACTTC

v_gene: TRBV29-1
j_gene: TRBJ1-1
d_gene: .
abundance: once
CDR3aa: CSVGKEKMNTEAFF
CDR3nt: TGCAGCGTTGGAAAGGAGAAAATGAACACTGAAGCTTTCTTT

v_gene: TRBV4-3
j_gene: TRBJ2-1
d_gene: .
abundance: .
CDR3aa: CASSQDKITGASNEQFF
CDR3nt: TGCGCCAGCAGCCAAGATAAAATAACGGGAGCTTCGAATGAGCAGTTCTTC

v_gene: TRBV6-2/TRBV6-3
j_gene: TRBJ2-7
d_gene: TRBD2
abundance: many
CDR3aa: CASSRTSGEVYEQYF
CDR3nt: TGTGCCAGCAGCCGCACTAGCGGTGAAGTCTACGAGCAGTACTTC

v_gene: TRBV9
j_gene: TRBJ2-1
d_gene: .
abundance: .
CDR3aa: CASSVGLDSSYNGQFF
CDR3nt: TGTGCCAGCAGCGTAGGGCTCGACAGCTCCTACAATGGGCAGTTCTTC

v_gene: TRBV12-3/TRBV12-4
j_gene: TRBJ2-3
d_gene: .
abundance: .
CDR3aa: CASSPLATISADTQYF
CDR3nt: TGTGCCAGCAGCCCACTAGCAACCATTAGCGCAGATACGCAGTATTTT

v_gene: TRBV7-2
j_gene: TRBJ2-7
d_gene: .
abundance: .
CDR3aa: CASSLVGTGPYEQYF
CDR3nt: TGTGCCAGCAGCTTAGTTGGCACAGGACCCTACGAGCAGTACTTC

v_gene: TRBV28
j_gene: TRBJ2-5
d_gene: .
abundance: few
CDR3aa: CASSLWASSQETQYF
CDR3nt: TGTGCCAGCAGTTTATGGGCCAGTTCCCAAGAGACCCAGTACTTC

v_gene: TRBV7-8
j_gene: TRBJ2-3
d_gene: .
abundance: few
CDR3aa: CASSLVNEDTQYF
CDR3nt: TGTGCCAGCAGCTTAGTTAACGAAGATACGCAGTATTTT

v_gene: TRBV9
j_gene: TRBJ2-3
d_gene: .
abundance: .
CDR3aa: CASSPSSPGVDTQYF
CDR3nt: TGTGCCAGCAGCCCCTCCTCCCCGGGGGTAGATACGCAGTATTTT

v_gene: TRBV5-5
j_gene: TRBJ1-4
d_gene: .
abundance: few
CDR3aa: CASSLVSGEARKLFF
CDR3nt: TGTGCCAGCAGCTTGGTCTCAGGGGAGGCCCGAAAACTGTTTTTT

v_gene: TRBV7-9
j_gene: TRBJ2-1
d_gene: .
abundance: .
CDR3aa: CASSLAGQDEQFF
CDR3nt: TGTGCCAGCAGCCTAGCGGGACAGGATGAGCAGTTCTTC

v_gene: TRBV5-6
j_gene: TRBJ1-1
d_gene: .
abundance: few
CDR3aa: CASSSPAEAFF
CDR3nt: TGTGCCAGCAGCTCACCTGCTGAAGCTTTCTTT

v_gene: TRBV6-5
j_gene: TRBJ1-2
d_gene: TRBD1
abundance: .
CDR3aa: CASSYLGTANYGYTF
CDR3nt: TGTGCCAGCAGTTACCTGGGGACAGCTAACTATGGCTACACCTTC

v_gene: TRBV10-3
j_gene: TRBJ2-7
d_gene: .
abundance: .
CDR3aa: CAISGGPGFSYEQYF
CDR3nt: TGTGCCATCAGCGGGGGGCCAGGGTTTTCCTACGAGCAGTACTTC

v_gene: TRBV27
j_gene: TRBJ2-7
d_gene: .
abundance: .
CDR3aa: CASSRVGPYEQYF
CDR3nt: TGTGCCAGCAGTCGAGTGGGCCCCTACGAGCAGTACTTC

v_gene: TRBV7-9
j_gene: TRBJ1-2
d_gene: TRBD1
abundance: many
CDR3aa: CASSQQAGTGDYGYTF
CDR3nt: TGTGCCAGCAGCCAGCAAGCCGGGACAGGGGATTACGGCTACACCTTC

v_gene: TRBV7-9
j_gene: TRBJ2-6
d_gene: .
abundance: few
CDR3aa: CASSLDPTGPGANVLTF
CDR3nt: TGTGCCAGCAGCTTAGACCCTACAGGGCCTGGGGCCAACGTCCTGACTTTC

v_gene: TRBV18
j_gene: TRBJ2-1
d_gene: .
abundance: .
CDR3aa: CASSQPPGDPYNEQFF
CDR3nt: TGTGCCAGCTCCCAACCACCGGGGGACCCCTACAATGAGCAGTTCTTC

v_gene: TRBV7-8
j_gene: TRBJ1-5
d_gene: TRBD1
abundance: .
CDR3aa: CASRLGGGTGGNQPQHF
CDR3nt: TGTGCCAGCAGACTCGGGGGCGGGACAGGGGGTAATCAGCCCCAGCATTTT

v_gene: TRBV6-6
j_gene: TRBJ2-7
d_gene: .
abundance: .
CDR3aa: CASSYSWIYEQYF
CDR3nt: TGTGCCAGCAGTTACTCTTGGATCTACGAGCAGTACTTC

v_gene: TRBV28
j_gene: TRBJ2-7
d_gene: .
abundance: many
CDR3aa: CASNPDKNSYEQYF
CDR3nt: TGTGCCAGCAATCCCGACAAAAACTCCTACGAGCAGTACTTC

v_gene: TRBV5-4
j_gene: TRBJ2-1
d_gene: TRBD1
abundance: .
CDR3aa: CASSWGDRVPSNEQFF
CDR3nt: TGTGCCAGCAGCTGGGGGGACAGGGTCCCCTCCAATGAGCAGTTCTTC

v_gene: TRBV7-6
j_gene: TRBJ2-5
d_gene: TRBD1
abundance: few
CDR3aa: CASRRVPGQGFIETQYF
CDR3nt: TGTGCCAGCAGACGCGTACCGGGACAGGGTTTTATAGAGACCCAGTACTTC

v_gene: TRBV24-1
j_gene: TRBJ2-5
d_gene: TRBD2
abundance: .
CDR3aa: CATSDLGGSGETRYF
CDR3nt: TGTGCCACCAGTGATTTAGGCGGGAGCGGTGAGACCCGGTACTTC

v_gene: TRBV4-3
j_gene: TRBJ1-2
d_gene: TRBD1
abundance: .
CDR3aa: CASSQVQGANSYGYTF
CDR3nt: TGCGCCAGCAGCCAAGTACAGGGGGCGAATTCCTATGGCTACACCTTC

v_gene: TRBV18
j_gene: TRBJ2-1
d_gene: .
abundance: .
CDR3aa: CASSPEGDSYNEQFF
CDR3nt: TGTGCCAGCTCACCCGAGGGCGACTCCTACAATGAGCAGTTCTTC